Shown below are 20 T cell receptor beta chains from a single sample sequenced in a study of blood T cell repertoires in COVID-19. Generated by immunoSEQ multiplex PCR, the TCRdb table keeps only in-frame clones and is missing some. The sample includes a few hundred thousand clones, 85% of them seen just once. Source material: peripheral blood. The receptors come from a woman aged 18-35 years with acute or convalescent COVID-19.

CDR3 residues: CASTQGIPNYGYTF. CDR3 nucleotide sequence: TGTGCCAGCACCCAGGGGATACCTAACTATGGCTACACCTTC. The chain uses TRBV2 and TRBJ1-2; tentatively, D is TRBD1 (6 bases). The CDR3 has 14 amino acids. Trimming left V 7 bases short and J 0 bases short, with 12 bases between. The germline V gene has CDR1 SNHLY and CDR2 FYNNEI.

The chain carries TRBV4-1 and TRBJ1-2, with D possibly matching TRBD1 (5 bases). Trimming took off 2 bases at V and 0 bases at J, with 10 bases between the two ends. The CDR3 runs 15 residues. Germline lookup yields CDR1 MGHRA and CDR2 YSYEKL. The CDR3 DNA follows: TGCGCCAGCAGCCAAATAGGGGATACTAACTATGGCTACACCTTC. Amino acids: CASSQIGDTNYGYTF.

The chain is built from TRBV7-9 and TRBJ2-7; possibly TRBD1 for D (5 bases). Trimming left V 4 bases short and J 4 bases short, with 11 bases between. CDR1 and CDR2 from the germline V gene are SEHNR and FQNEAQ (reference sequence). This CDR3 region has 13 residues. The CDR3 is CASSSLDSYEQYF. CDR3 coding DNA: TGTGCCAGCAGCTCATTAGACAGTTACGAGCAGTACTTC.

V gene TRBV7-3 combines with J gene TRBJ2-5, with 8 bases aligning to TRBD2. J was trimmed by 5 bases and V by 0 bases; bases with no gene match: 14. Germline CDR1 reads SGHTA; CDR2 reads FQGTGA. The length of the CDR3 is 18 residues. The CDR3 sequence: CASSLTSGGAGEAETQYF. CDR3 nucleotides: TGTGCCAGCAGCTTAACATCGGGGGGAGCGGGAGAGGCTGAGACCCAGTACTTC.

Details on this clone: This sample includes further DNA sequences coding for the same CDR3. The V and J genes are TRBV19 and TRBJ2-1; D is ambiguous. V was shortened by 3 bases and J by 0 bases, with 9 bases between the two germline ends. The CDR3 is 15 residues long. The germline CDR1 and CDR2 sequences are LNHDA and SQIVND (reference sequence). The CDR3 loop reads CASSIGPSSYNEQFF. CDR3 bases: TGTGCCAGTAGTATTGGGCCAAGCTCCTACAATGAGCAGTTCTTC.

This chain uses TRBV9 with TRBJ2-3; TRBD2 matches 8 bases. V shed 1 base and J 0 bases; nucleotides not matched to a gene: 10. Germline values: CDR1 SGDLS, CDR2 YYNGEE. The CDR3 sequence is 18 residues long. In DNA, the CDR3 is TGTGCCAGCAGCGTAAGCAGCGGGGGCAAACCCAGCACAGATACGCAGTATTTT. This encodes CASSVSSGGKPSTDTQYF.

For this clone: Other nucleotide sequences in the sample specify the same CDR3. The chain joins TRBV24-1 to TRBJ1-1; possibly TRBD1 for D (5 bases). V was clipped by 0 bases and J by 8 bases, with 6 bases between them. The CDR3 covers 12 residues. Germline V CDR1 and CDR2: KGHDR, SFDVKD. The CDR3 bases are TGTGCCACCAGTGATTTGCGGGGGGAAGCTTTCTTT. Its protein is CATSDLRGEAFF.

V and J are TRBV4-1 and TRBJ2-5; D gene ambiguous. This CDR3 is built from 16 residues. V was pared by 0 bases and J by 3 bases, with 14 bases between. Germline V gives CDR1 MGHRA, CDR2 YSYEKL. CDR3 region: CASSQDGKRVKETQYF. In DNA form, the CDR3 reads TGCGCCAGCAGCCAAGATGGAAAGCGTGTAAAAGAGACCCAGTACTTC.

V usage is TRBV11-2 and J usage is TRBJ1-6; 9 bases align to TRBD1. The trim removed 5 bases at V and 6 bases at J, leaving 2 bases unmatched. The CDR3 contains 14 residues. The germline gives CDR1 SGHAT, CDR2 FQNNGV. The DNA for the CDR3 is TGTGCCAGCAGCCAGGGACAGGGTAATTCACCCCTCCACTTT. It encodes CASSQGQGNSPLHF.

J is TRBJ1-1 and V is TRBV6-6; no clear D gene. This CDR3 contains 14 residues. V was trimmed by 10 bases and J by 3 bases, leaving 18 bases between them. The germline V gene has CDR1 MNHNY and CDR2 SVGAGI (reference sequence). CDR3 residues: CATIPLASYTEAFF. The DNA of the CDR3 is TGTGCCACCATTCCTCTCGCTAGCTACACTGAAGCTTTCTTT.

The rearrangement links TRBV4-2 to TRBJ2-1; 7 nucleotides agree with TRBD1. Germline V gene sequence: CDR1 LGHNA, CDR2 YNFKEQ. This CDR3 has 17 residues. Trimming cost V 2 bases and J 0 bases; bases outside gene matches: 7. The CDR3 DNA follows: TGTGCCAGCAGCCAAAGGGACAGTAGGAACTCCTACAATGAGCAGTTCTTC. This gives the protein CASSQRDSRNSYNEQFF.

The chain is built from TRBV30 and TRBJ1-1, with D unresolved. The CDR3 is 14 amino acids. Germline CDR1 and CDR2: GTSNPN and SVGIG (reference sequence). V dropped 2 bases and J dropped 2 bases, with 12 bases sitting between them. The CDR3, as DNA: TGTGCCTGGAGTAGTCTGGGAGACAACACTGAAGCTTTCTTT. Its protein product is CAWSSLGDNTEAFF.

V gene TRBV19 combines with J gene TRBJ2-2; 8 nucleotides agree with TRBD1. Germline V gene sequence: CDR1 LNHDA, CDR2 SQIVND (reference sequence). V lost 3 bases, J lost 5 bases, and 8 bases stayed unmatched. The CDR3 extends over 16 amino acids. DNA of the CDR3: TGTGCCAGTAGTATCCCGACAGGGGTCAGGACCGGGGAGCTGTTTTTT. Amino acid sequence: CASSIPTGVRTGELFF.

This clone was seen only a few times. The chain recombines TRBV7-3 with TRBJ1-6, with a weak D call TRBD1 (6 bases). The V end was cut by 4 bases, the J end by 8 bases, with 9 bases between. The CDR3 runs 13 residues. Germline CDR1 and CDR2: SGHTA and FQGTGA. For the CDR3, the DNA is TGTGCCAGCAGCTCAGACAGGCATTCACCCCTCCACTTT. This encodes CASSSDRHSPLHF.

The chain joins TRBV29-1 to TRBJ1-1; D perhaps matches TRBD1 (6 bases). CDR1 SQVTM and CDR2 ANQGSEA come from the germline V gene. Trimming took off 4 bases at V and 8 bases at J, with 11 bases between the two ends. The CDR3 loop spans 11 amino acids. The DNA of the CDR3 is TGCAGCGTTGTGACAGGCGAAGAAGCTTTCTTT. The encoded protein is CSVVTGEEAFF. The whole variable domain, remainder taken from reference TRBV29-1 and TRBJ1-1, is SAVISQKPSRDICQRGTSLTIQCQVDSQVTMMFWYRQQPGQSLTLIATANQGSEATYESGFVIDKFPISRPNLTFSTLTVSNMSPEDSSIYLCSVVTGEEAFFGQGTRLTVV.

V and J are TRBV6-5 and TRBJ2-7, with TRBD1 matching over 7 bases. Germline V gene sequence: CDR1 MNHEY, CDR2 SVGAGI. CDR3 length: 14 residues. The V gene end was trimmed by 1 base and the J gene end by 2 bases; junction bases not matched to a gene: 2. Here the CDR3 reads CASSYWTGTYEQYF. As DNA, the CDR3 is TGTGCCAGCAGTTACTGGACAGGAACCTACGAGCAGTACTTC.

V usage is TRBV6-5 and J usage is TRBJ2-7, with a weak D call TRBD2 (5 bases). The ends were cut back, 5 bases at V and 0 bases at J, with 11 bases in the middle. In germline, CDR1 is MNHEY, CDR2 SVGAGI. CDR3 length: 14 residues. The CDR3 loop reads CASSRSRDSYEQYF. CDR3 nucleotides: TGTGCCAGCAGTCGGAGCCGGGACTCCTACGAGCAGTACTTC.

The chain combines TRBV5-6 with TRBJ2-3, with 8 bases fitting TRBD2. The CDR3 is made up of 17 amino acids. Losses at the gene ends were 4 bases for V and 0 bases for J; bases not matched to a gene: 10. CDR1 is SGHDT, CDR2 YYEEEE, per germline. Here the CDR3 reads CASSISTSGTSTDTQYF. The CDR3 region has the DNA TGTGCCAGCAGCATCAGCACTAGCGGCACTAGCACAGATACGCAGTATTTT.

The sample holds one count of this clone. This chain links TRBV2 with TRBJ1-3; tentative D call: TRBD1 (5 bases). This CDR3 is 15 amino acids long. Germline loops: CDR1 SNHLY, CDR2 FYNNEI. V lost 6 bases and J lost 0, with 12 bases in between. The CDR3 DNA reads as TGTGCCAGCAGCGGAACAGGTTTCTCTGGAAACACCATATATTTT. Translating it yields CASSGTGFSGNTIYF.

The chain joins TRBV24-1 to TRBJ2-1; perhaps TRBD2 as D (7 bases). The V gene lost 2 bases and the J gene lost 6 bases, with 13 bases spanning the gap. Germline lookup yields CDR1 KGHDR and CDR2 SFDVKD. This CDR3 has 15 amino acids. CDR3 region: CATSDSRGGGNEQFF. CDR3 sequence (DNA): TGTGCCACCAGTGATTCCAGGGGCGGGGGCAATGAGCAGTTCTTC.